Listed below are T cell receptor beta chains from one sample, sequenced in a study of PD-L1 blockade in urothelial cancer. The protocol was immunoSEQ multiplex PCR, while the TCRdb copy is restricted to in-frame clones and leaves out a portion. This sample has around 53,000 clones; about 80% occur once, and the top ten carry about 5.3%. Sequencing was performed on PBMCs, taken around atezolizumab (anti-PD-L1) treatment. The receptors originated from a man in his forties with urothelial cancer. Each CDR3 is given with its conserved first and last residue. Each record gives: CDR3 protein, CDR3 DNA, J gene, clone size, V gene, D gene. A D gene is named only where the DNA matches it firmly. Clone sizes are given selectively: once, few, many, or a class where the clone is expanded.

cdr3_aa: CASRDQETQYF; cdr3_nt: TGTGCCAGCCGAGACCAAGAGACCCAGTACTTC; j_call: TRBJ2-5; clone_size: -; v_call: TRBV18; d_call: -
cdr3_aa: CASSLAKGPYGYTF; cdr3_nt: TGTGCCAGCAGCTTAGCGAAGGGGCCTTATGGCTACACCTTC; j_call: TRBJ1-2; clone_size: -; v_call: TRBV11-2; d_call: -
cdr3_aa: CASTPGPNYGYTF; cdr3_nt: TGTGCCAGCACTCCAGGGCCTAACTATGGCTACACCTTC; j_call: TRBJ1-2; clone_size: -; v_call: TRBV6-1; d_call: -
cdr3_aa: CASSSRLGETQYF; cdr3_nt: TGTGCCAGCAGCTCCCGACTAGGGGAGACCCAGTACTTC; j_call: TRBJ2-5; clone_size: -; v_call: TRBV7-9; d_call: -
cdr3_aa: CASSLSASQGNEKLFF; cdr3_nt: TGTGCCAGCAGCTTGTCGGCGTCTCAGGGTAATGAAAAACTGTTTTTT; j_call: TRBJ1-4; clone_size: -; v_call: TRBV7-3; d_call: -
cdr3_aa: CASSLQNNEKLFF; cdr3_nt: TGTGCCAGCTCCCTCCAGAATAATGAAAAACTGTTTTTT; j_call: TRBJ1-4; clone_size: -; v_call: TRBV18; d_call: -
cdr3_aa: CASSSGRAYNEQFF; cdr3_nt: TGTGCCAGCAGTAGCGGGAGAGCCTACAATGAGCAGTTCTTC; j_call: TRBJ2-1; clone_size: -; v_call: TRBV27; d_call: TRBD2
cdr3_aa: CASRTGGDTGELFF; cdr3_nt: TGTGCCAGCCGGACAGGGGGCGACACCGGGGAGCTGTTTTTT; j_call: TRBJ2-2; clone_size: -; v_call: TRBV25-1; d_call: TRBD1
cdr3_aa: CAWRGTARGEQFF; cdr3_nt: TGTGCCTGGAGAGGGACAGCTAGGGGTGAGCAGTTCTTC; j_call: TRBJ2-1; clone_size: -; v_call: TRBV30; d_call: TRBD1
cdr3_aa: CASSLLGGRLTLYEQYF; cdr3_nt: TGTGCCAGCAGCCTCCTAGGGGGTAGACTAACTTTATACGAGCAGTACTTC; j_call: TRBJ2-7; clone_size: -; v_call: TRBV7-2; d_call: -
cdr3_aa: CASRRGEANTEAFF; cdr3_nt: TGTGCCAGCAGACGGGGGGAAGCGAACACTGAAGCTTTCTTT; j_call: TRBJ1-1; clone_size: -; v_call: TRBV7-2; d_call: -
cdr3_aa: CASSAGTDTQYF; cdr3_nt: TGTGCCAGTAGTGCGGGCACAGATACGCAGTATTTT; j_call: TRBJ2-3; clone_size: -; v_call: TRBV19; d_call: -
cdr3_aa: CASSPGSYGELFF; cdr3_nt: TGTGCCAGCAGTCCGGGGAGTTACGGGGAGCTGTTTTTT; j_call: TRBJ2-2; clone_size: -; v_call: TRBV6-6; d_call: -
cdr3_aa: CASSMGGLAGTYEQYF; cdr3_nt: TGTGCCAGTAGTATGGGGGGACTAGCGGGAACCTACGAGCAGTACTTC; j_call: TRBJ2-7; clone_size: -; v_call: TRBV19; d_call: TRBD2
cdr3_aa: CASSLYRRSRGNYGYTF; cdr3_nt: TGTGCCAGCAGTTTGTATAGGCGTTCCAGGGGGAACTATGGCTACACCTTC; j_call: TRBJ1-2; clone_size: -; v_call: TRBV28; d_call: TRBD1
cdr3_aa: CASSPLRTSLAGERTNEKLFF; cdr3_nt: TGTGCCAGCTCACCTCTTCGAACTAGTTTGGCAGGGGAACGAACTAATGAAAAACTGTTTTTT; j_call: TRBJ1-4; clone_size: -; v_call: TRBV18; d_call: -
cdr3_aa: CASRGGGGSQYF; cdr3_nt: TGTGCCAGCAGGGGTGGGGGGGGATCCCAGTACTTC; j_call: TRBJ2-5; clone_size: once; v_call: TRBV28; d_call: TRBD2
cdr3_aa: CASSSRSPYEQYF; cdr3_nt: TGTGCCAGCAGCTCTCGCAGTCCGTACGAGCAGTACTTC; j_call: TRBJ2-7; clone_size: few; v_call: TRBV7-6; d_call: -
cdr3_aa: CASSRPRAPGNEQFF; cdr3_nt: TGTGCCAGCAGCCGACCCCGGGCCCCGGGGAATGAGCAGTTCTTC; j_call: TRBJ2-1; clone_size: -; v_call: TRBV7-8; d_call: -
cdr3_aa: CAISEGRGAYEQYF; cdr3_nt: TGTGCCATCAGTGAGGGGCGGGGGGCCTACGAGCAGTACTTC; j_call: TRBJ2-7; clone_size: -; v_call: TRBV10-3; d_call: TRBD2
cdr3_aa: CASSYYPGQGTDTQYF; cdr3_nt: TGCGCCAGCAGTTACTACCCCGGACAGGGGACAGATACGCAGTATTTT; j_call: TRBJ2-3; clone_size: -; v_call: TRBV5-1; d_call: TRBD1
cdr3_aa: CASSLKSSGFSYNEQFF; cdr3_nt: TGCGCCAGCAGCTTGAAGAGTAGCGGGTTCTCCTACAATGAGCAGTTCTTC; j_call: TRBJ2-1; clone_size: -; v_call: TRBV5-1; d_call: TRBD2
cdr3_aa: CSVTPGLQSVGEQFF; cdr3_nt: TGCAGCGTTACACCGGGACTGCAATCAGTCGGTGAGCAGTTCTTC; j_call: TRBJ2-1; clone_size: -; v_call: TRBV29-1; d_call: -
cdr3_aa: CASSPAGARAYEQYF; cdr3_nt: TGTGCCAGCAGCCCGGCAGGCGCCAGGGCCTACGAGCAGTACTTC; j_call: TRBJ2-7; clone_size: -; v_call: TRBV5-5; d_call: -
cdr3_aa: CASSAGQNSNQPQHF; cdr3_nt: TGTGCCAGCAGCGCCGGACAGAATAGCAATCAGCCCCAGCATTTT; j_call: TRBJ1-5; clone_size: -; v_call: TRBV11-2; d_call: -
cdr3_aa: CASRPKRRVLPNEQFF; cdr3_nt: TGTGCCAGCAGACCTAAACGGAGGGTCCTCCCCAATGAGCAGTTCTTC; j_call: TRBJ2-1; clone_size: -; v_call: TRBV7-9; d_call: -
cdr3_aa: CASSSSYERYEQYF; cdr3_nt: TGTGCCAGCAGTTCCTCTTATGAGCGGTACGAGCAGTACTTC; j_call: TRBJ2-7; clone_size: -; v_call: TRBV28; d_call: -
cdr3_aa: CASAGQTNYGYTF; cdr3_nt: TGTGCCAGCGCCGGACAGACTAACTATGGCTACACCTTC; j_call: TRBJ1-2; clone_size: once; v_call: TRBV10-3; d_call: -
cdr3_aa: CASSNIAGADTGELFF; cdr3_nt: TGTGCCAGCAGCAACATAGCGGGTGCGGACACCGGGGAGCTGTTTTTT; j_call: TRBJ2-2; clone_size: once; v_call: TRBV21-1; d_call: -
cdr3_aa: CASSQDQSANYGYTF; cdr3_nt: TGCGCCAGCAGCCAAGATCAATCGGCTAACTATGGCTACACCTTC; j_call: TRBJ1-2; clone_size: -; v_call: TRBV4-3; d_call: -
cdr3_aa: CAAGTSGITGELFF; cdr3_nt: TGTGCCGCCGGGACTAGCGGCATTACCGGGGAGCTGTTTTTT; j_call: TRBJ2-2; clone_size: once; v_call: TRBV19; d_call: TRBD2
cdr3_aa: CAWSLGTLGQPQHF; cdr3_nt: TGTGCCTGGAGTCTAGGGACATTGGGTCAGCCCCAGCATTTT; j_call: TRBJ1-5; clone_size: -; v_call: TRBV30; d_call: -
cdr3_aa: CASSRDRIAGNTIYF; cdr3_nt: TGTGCCAGTAGTAGAGACAGGATCGCTGGAAACACCATATATTTT; j_call: TRBJ1-3; clone_size: medium-sized; v_call: TRBV19; d_call: -
cdr3_aa: CSVTGLRNTGELFF; cdr3_nt: TGCAGCGTTACGGGACTTCGAAACACCGGGGAGCTGTTTTTT; j_call: TRBJ2-2; clone_size: once; v_call: TRBV29-1; d_call: -
cdr3_aa: CASSSLTGTGGIGYTF; cdr3_nt: TGTGCCAGCTCATCCTTAACCGGGACAGGGGGCATTGGCTACACCTTC; j_call: TRBJ1-2; clone_size: once; v_call: TRBV18; d_call: TRBD1
cdr3_aa: CASRAGDRGNQPQHF; cdr3_nt: TGTGCCAGCAGGGCTGGGGACAGGGGGAATCAGCCCCAGCATTTT; j_call: TRBJ1-5; clone_size: once; v_call: TRBV6-5; d_call: TRBD1
cdr3_aa: CASRAGQVNKETQYF; cdr3_nt: TGTGCCAGCAGGGCGGGACAGGTCAATAAAGAGACCCAGTACTTC; j_call: TRBJ2-5; clone_size: -; v_call: TRBV28; d_call: TRBD1
cdr3_aa: CASRKEIAGGGEQYF; cdr3_nt: TGTGCCAGCAGAAAAGAGATAGCGGGAGGTGGCGAGCAGTACTTC; j_call: TRBJ2-7; clone_size: -; v_call: TRBV2; d_call: TRBD2
cdr3_aa: CASSPRTSGPYNEQFF; cdr3_nt: TGCGCCAGCAGCCCCAGGACTAGCGGCCCCTACAATGAGCAGTTCTTC; j_call: TRBJ2-1; clone_size: -; v_call: TRBV4-3; d_call: TRBD2
cdr3_aa: CASSNGLASYNEQFF; cdr3_nt: TGTGCCAGTAGTAATGGACTAGCCTCCTACAATGAGCAGTTCTTC; j_call: TRBJ2-1; clone_size: -; v_call: TRBV19; d_call: TRBD2
cdr3_aa: CASSESGRRMYEQYF; cdr3_nt: TGTGCCAGCAGCGAAAGCGGGAGAAGAATGTACGAGCAGTACTTC; j_call: TRBJ2-7; clone_size: -; v_call: TRBV13; d_call: TRBD2